A selection of T cell receptor beta chains follows, all from one sample in a study of cytomegalovirus exposure and HLA in healthy donors. Sequencing used immunoSEQ multiplex PCR; TCRdb keeps in-frame clones, though not all of them. This table holds about 160,000 clones, 79% found once. Sample: PBMCs. All receptors derive from a man aged 40-55 years in good health and CMV-seronegative. Each CDR3 is given with its conserved first and last residue. D genes are given only for firm matches. Part of the rows lack a size; the others show once, few, many or a class for expanded clones.

v_gene	j_gene	abundance	d_gene	CDR3nt	CDR3aa
TRBV27	TRBJ2-4	once	.	TGTGCCAGCAGTCCCCGGACAGCTGGAATAGCCAAAAACAGTCAGTACTTC	CASSPRTAGIAKNSQYF
TRBV6-5	TRBJ2-7	.	TRBD2	TGTGCCAGCAGCTCAGACCTCAGCGGGACCGAGCAGTACTTC	CASSSDLSGTEQYF
TRBV6-4	TRBJ2-1	.	TRBD2	TGTGCCAGCAGTGACATTAGCGGGGGGGACAATGAGCAGTTCTTC	CASSDISGGDNEQFF
TRBV18	TRBJ2-7	.	TRBD1	TGTGCCAGCTCACCACTCCCTTCGGGACAGGGGAACTACGAGCAGTACTTC	CASSPLPSGQGNYEQYF
TRBV2	TRBJ1-4	.	TRBD1	TGTGCCAGCAGCATGGCCGGGACAGGGAGTGATGTACTGTTTTTT	CASSMAGTGSDVLFF
TRBV6-5	TRBJ2-1	.	.	TGTGCCAGCAGTAGGGGGGGGCCTGTCTATGGGCAGTTCTTC	CASSRGGPVYGQFF
TRBV5-1	TRBJ2-5	.	TRBD2	TGCGCCAGCAGGGGCGGGAGGGACCAAGAGACCCAGTACTTC	CASRGGRDQETQYF
TRBV7-2	TRBJ2-2	few	.	TGTGCCAGCAGCTATAGAGGCGGGACCGGGGAGCTGTTTTTT	CASSYRGGTGELFF
TRBV27	TRBJ1-5	.	TRBD1	TGTGCCAGCAGTTCGGGACAGGTTAGCAATCAGCCCCAGCATTTT	CASSSGQVSNQPQHF
TRBV4-3	TRBJ2-3	.	.	TGCGCCAGCAGCTTCACCACATTCACAGATACGCAGTATTTT	CASSFTTFTDTQYF
TRBV7-2	TRBJ2-5	.	.	TGTGCCAGCAGCTTAGTATCCACTAGAGAGACCCAGTACTTC	CASSLVSTRETQYF
TRBV5-1	TRBJ2-5	.	TRBD2	TGCGCCAGCAGCGCGGCTCCTAGCGGGATTCGCCAAGAGACCCAGTACTTC	CASSAAPSGIRQETQYF
TRBV25-1	TRBJ2-1	.	TRBD1	TGTGCCAGCAGTACAACAGGGGTCAACAATGAGCAGTTCTTC	CASSTTGVNNEQFF
TRBV9	TRBJ2-2	once	.	TGTGCCAGCAGGGGAGGTGGCAGGAGATCCACCGGGGAGCTGTTTTTT	CASRGGGRRSTGELFF
TRBV28	TRBJ1-2	.	.	TGTGCCAGCAGTTTAATGCGGCAAAAGGGGGTTTTTAGCTACACCTTC	CASSLMRQKGVFSYTF
TRBV5-1	TRBJ2-3	.	TRBD2	TGCGCCAGCAGCTTGCTAGCGGGGGACACAGATACGCAGTATTTT	CASSLLAGDTDTQYF
TRBV11-2	TRBJ2-3	.	.	TGTGCCAGCAGCTTCGAGGGAGTTGGCACAGATACGCAGTATTTT	CASSFEGVGTDTQYF
TRBV18	TRBJ1-5	few	.	TGTGCCAGCTCACCATCCGCCGGGAGCAATCAGCCCCAGCATTTT	CASSPSAGSNQPQHF
TRBV18	TRBJ2-2	.	TRBD1	TGTGCCAGCTCACCATACAGGGGGCCGAACACCGGGGAGCTGTTTTTT	CASSPYRGPNTGELFF
TRBV2	TRBJ2-7	.	.	TGTGCCAGCAGAGGCAGGGGTCCAGGCGAGCAGTACTTC	CASRGRGPGEQYF
TRBV27	TRBJ1-5	.	.	TGTGCCAGCGGTCCGCTACTTAGCAATCAGCCCCAGCATTTT	CASGPLLSNQPQHF
TRBV7-9	TRBJ2-1	.	.	TGTTCCAGCAGCGTACCGGGCGGGGTAACCCACAATGAGCAGTTCTTC	CSSSVPGGVTHNEQFF
TRBV29-1	TRBJ1-1	.	TRBD1	TGCAGCGTTTGGGGCCAGGGGGCTGAAGCTTTCTTT	CSVWGQGAEAFF
TRBV5-1	TRBJ2-3	.	.	TGCGCCAGCAGCCAGTGGAGCGGCCCCACAGATACGCAGTATTTT	CASSQWSGPTDTQYF